This TCR beta chain was sequenced during a study of OX40 agonist ivuxolimab in advanced cancers. At the level of the study: Patients received the agonistic anti-OX40 (CD134) antibody ivuxolimab. Dose-escalation cases comprised hepatocellular carcinoma, melanoma, renal cell or head and neck cancer.

Germline CDR1 SGHTS, CDR2 YDEGEE. V lost 6 bases to trimming and J lost 5 bases, with 17 bases between them. The CDR3 runs 15 residues. As for this clone: Its target is not known.

Repertoires were generated with immunoSEQ multiplex PCR, while TCRdb's copy carries only in-frame clones and drops some. This table has more than 75,000 clones, approximately 90% appearing once. Study-level results: In general, CD8+ T cells held more expanded clones than CD4+ did, on average. Both CD4+ and CD8+ T cell populations in blood had undergone clonal expansion by week 6 at 0.1 to 3.0 mg/kg.

Here the sequenced sample was CD4+ or CD8+ T cells sorted from blood, taken in a trial of the OX40 agonist ivuxolimab. The chain is built from TRBV5-8 and TRBJ2-2; tentatively, D is TRBD2 (5 bases). This TCR came from an adult with an advanced solid tumor such as melanoma, head and neck, liver or kidney cancer. In DNA, the CDR3 is TGTGCCAGCACCCGGTTCGGGGTGGAGACCGGGGAGCTGTTTTTT. Translating gives CASTRFGVETGELFF. The variable domain in full, completed from reference TRBV5-8 and TRBJ2-2, reads EAGVTQSPTHLIKTRGQQATLRCSPISGHTSVYWYQQALGLGLQFLLWYDEGEERNRGNFPPRFSGRQFPNYSSELNVNALELEDSALYLCASTRFGVETGELFFGEGSRLTVL.